This TCR beta chain was sequenced for a study of control samples from healthy donors and cancer patients. Profiled with immunoSEQ multiplex PCR; TCRdb holds only in-frame clones, not every one. This sample has roughly 130,000 clones, with just under 95% found just once. V lost 6 bases, J lost 0 bases, and 11 bases lay in between. In germline, CDR1 is LNHDA, CDR2 SQIVND (reference sequence). This CDR3 has 15 residues. This clonotype was obtained from a man aged 25 to 40 in good health. Sequences were obtained from blood. The rearrangement joins TRBV19 to TRBJ1-4, with D unclear. The CDR3 region is CASRPITATNEKLFF. The CDR3 bases are TGTGCCAGTAGGCCCATAACTGCAACTAATGAAAAACTGTTTTTT.